The 3 T cell receptor beta chains presented below share a single source sample, sequenced in a study of radiotherapy plus CTLA-4 blockade in lung cancer (dated by TCRdb to the late 2010s). The library was obtained by the immunoSEQ multiplex PCR assay. As stored in TCRdb, this immuneACCESS dataset retains in-frame rearrangements with V and J assigned. A fraction of the clones does not appear; measured against another copy, unresolved V genes explain less than half of the discrepancy, and the remainder lacks a known reason. This sample has about 80,000 clones in its table, and more than 75% of those were observed once. The ten largest clones take up 0.85% to 0.95% of the sample. The sample here was peripheral blood, taken from a patient treated with radiotherapy plus ipilimumab. These receptors were taken from a human donor with non-small cell lung cancer who had stable disease on radiotherapy plus ipilimumab.

The V call is TRBV27, the J call TRBJ1-2, with 10 bases matching TRBD1. The CDR3 is made up of 16 amino acids. Germline V CDR1 and CDR2: MNHEY, SMNVEV (reference sequence). The trim removed 3 bases at V and 4 bases at J, leaving 8 bases unmatched. The CDR3 DNA sequence: TGTGCCAGCAGTTTGACAGGGGGCGCCTTTGGCTATGGCTACACCTTC. Translating gives CASSLTGGAFGYGYTF.

The V and J genes are TRBV4-2 and TRBJ1-3; the match to TRBD1 covers 11 bases. The CDR3 extends over 15 amino acids. Germline CDR1 LGHNA, CDR2 YNFKEQ. With V trimmed by 4 bases and J by 4 bases, 3 bases remained unmatched. CDR3 sequence reads: CASSLDRGQGNTIYF. The CDR3 DNA reads as TGTGCCAGCAGCCTGGACAGGGGGCAGGGAAACACCATATATTTT.

The rearrangement uses TRBV30 and TRBJ1-1; D is possibly TRBD1 (5 bases). Germline CDR1 GTSNPN, CDR2 SVGIG (reference sequence). This CDR3 has 14 residues. Trimming removed 0 bases from V and 10 bases from J, with 18 bases in between. This chain's CDR3 is CAWSVRGGVLVAFF. DNA for the CDR3: TGTGCCTGGAGTGTAAGGGGAGGGGTCCTGGTAGCTTTCTTT. The complete variable domain, with remaining parts taken from reference TRBV30 and TRBJ1-1, reads SQTIHQWPATLVQPVGSPLSLECTVEGTSNPNLYWYRQAAGRGLQLLFYSVGIGQISSEVPQNLSASRPQDRQFILSSKKLLLSDSGFYLCAWSVRGGVLVAFFGQGTRLTVV.